Shown below are 23 T cell receptor beta chains from a single sample sequenced in a study of identical twins. Each CDR3 protein is one row after TCRdb ran MiXCR on the 5' RACE reads. This sample has 1.5 million to 2 million distinct CDR3 sequences; around 33% occur once, and the top ten carry approximately 0.25%. Sequencing was performed on cord blood. The origin of the receptors is a newborn girl in good health.

The chain is built from TRBV20-1 and TRBJ1-1; possibly TRBD1 for D (6 bases). This CDR3 has 16 residues. V lost 0 bases and J lost 0, with 14 bases in between. In germline, CDR1 is DFQATT, CDR2 SNEGSKA (reference sequence). For the CDR3, the DNA is TGCAGTGCTAGAGATTATAAGAAGGGGGTGAACACTGAAGCTTTCTTT. It codes for CSARDYKKGVNTEAFF.

The CDR3 DNA reads as TGTGCCAGCACTTCCCCACCCCTTAGCGGGAGTACAGATACGCAGTATTTT. It encodes CASTSPPLSGSTDTQYF. The chain joins TRBV28 to TRBJ2-3; 9 bases are shared with TRBD2. Germline CDR1 MDHEN, CDR2 SYDVKM. This CDR3 comprises 17 residues. The trim removed 7 bases at V and 3 bases at J, leaving 14 bases unmatched.

This clonotype appeared a few times. The CDR3 DNA sequence: TGTGCCAGCAGTTTGTCAGGTAGTCGCGATCAGCCCCAGCATTTT. This gives the protein CASSLSGSRDQPQHF. This chain connects TRBV12-3 or TRBV12-4 to TRBJ1-5; the D is unclear. With 3 bases removed from V and 5 bases from J, the gap between germline ends came to 14 bases. This CDR3 contains 15 residues.

This clonotype has at least ten counts. The CDR3 region is CASWGLADNEQFF. CDR3 nucleotides: TGTGCCAGCTGGGGACTAGCGGACAATGAGCAGTTCTTC. The chain is built from TRBV6-2 or TRBV6-3 and TRBJ2-1; 11 bases are a match to TRBD2. This CDR3 is built from 13 residues. The germline V gene has CDR1 MNHEY and CDR2 SVGEGT. V trimming: 8 bases; J trimming: 5 bases; junction bases outside the gene matches: 2.

The chain is built from TRBV18 and TRBJ2-1, with a tentative D call TRBD2 (6 bases). Trimming removed 6 bases at V and 6 bases at J, with 15 bases between. CDR3 length: 14 amino acids. Germline CDR1 is KGHSH and CDR2 is LQKENI. CDR3 in amino acids: CASSPGLYSNEQFF. DNA of the CDR3: TGTGCCAGCTCTCCGGGACTCTATTCCAATGAGCAGTTCTTC.

There are a few counts of this clonotype. V and J are TRBV20-1 and TRBJ2-1, with D possibly TRBD1 on 5 matching bases. This CDR3 is built from 13 residues. V lost 3 bases and J lost 0, with 6 bases in between. Germline V gene sequence: CDR1 DFQATT, CDR2 SNEGSKA (reference sequence). CDR3 nucleotides: TGCAGTGCTAGCGGACACTCCTACAATGAGCAGTTCTTC. Its translation is CSASGHSYNEQFF.

This rearrangement joins TRBV10-3 to TRBJ2-1, with a possible D match to TRBD2 (6 bases). The CDR3 spans 14 residues. CDR1 and CDR2 from the germline V gene are ENHRY and SYGVKD. V dropped 3 bases and J dropped 13 bases, with 19 bases sitting between them. The CDR3 bases are TGTGCCATCAGTGAATGGGGGAGGCAAGAGACCCAGTTCTTC. Translated: CAISEWGRQETQFF.

This clonotype turned up a few times. This chain links TRBV7-2 with TRBJ2-3, with 8 bases aligning to TRBD2. J lost 8 bases, V lost 3 bases, and 13 bases had no gene match. Germline V gene lookup returns CDR1 SGHTA and CDR2 FQGNSA. The CDR3 is 16 residues long. Here the CDR3 reads CASSLDSGNPRVTQYF. The CDR3 DNA reads as TGTGCCAGCAGCTTGGATAGCGGGAACCCCCGGGTTACGCAGTATTTT.

V is TRBV7-6 and J is TRBJ2-3; TRBD2 might be the D (5 bases). The CDR3 extends over 17 amino acids. Per germline, CDR1 SGHVS and CDR2 FNYEAQ. Trimming cost V 5 bases and J 0 bases, with 18 bases left between them. Written as DNA, the CDR3 is TGTGCCAGCAGCCCGGCCGGACCGCGGGTTAGCACAGATACGCAGTATTTT. Amino acids: CASSPAGPRVSTDTQYF.

This clonotype was detected ten times or more. The J gene is TRBJ1-5, the V gene TRBV5-1; a possible D gene is TRBD1 (5 bases). The germline V gene encodes CDR1 SGHRS and CDR2 YFSETQ. V lost 0 bases and J lost 0, with 7 bases in between. The CDR3 sequence is 15 residues long. DNA of the CDR3: TGCGCCAGCAGCTTGGAGGGGTATAGCAATCAGCCCCAGCATTTT. Its protein product is CASSLEGYSNQPQHF.

This sequence joins TRBV5-1 and TRBJ2-3, with 7 nucleotides matching TRBD2. Germline V CDR1 and CDR2: SGHRS, YFSETQ. V lost 0 bases to trimming and J lost 6 bases; unmatched junction nucleotides: 13. The CDR3 sequence is 17 residues long. The CDR3 region is CASSLARAGDLPDTQYF. For the CDR3, the DNA is TGCGCCAGCAGCTTGGCCAGGGCGGGGGACCTACCGGATACGCAGTATTTT.

The chain combines TRBV20-1 with TRBJ2-3; D remains unclear. The CDR3 contains 12 residues. V lost 2 bases and J lost 2, with 5 bases in between. Germline CDR1 DFQATT, CDR2 SNEGSKA (reference sequence). The CDR3, as DNA: TGCAGTGCTAGACCATTCACAGATACGCAGTATTTT. It codes for CSARPFTDTQYF.

In its sample, this clonotype was seen a few times. The chain has TRBV18 and TRBJ2-1; D is perhaps TRBD1 (6 bases). The CDR3 length is 17 residues. Trimming took off 3 bases at V and 0 bases at J, with 15 bases between the two ends. Germline loops: CDR1 KGHSH, CDR2 LQKENI. CDR3 region: CASSPTGTPNSYNEQFF. As DNA, the CDR3 is TGTGCCAGCTCACCGACCGGGACACCGAACTCCTACAATGAGCAGTTCTTC.

This clonotype was observed a few times. V and J are TRBV6-1 and TRBJ2-7; D might be TRBD2 (6 bases). CDR3 length: 16 amino acids. From germline, CDR1 is MNHNS and CDR2 SASEGT. V was pared by 6 bases and J by 4 bases, with 22 bases between. As DNA, the CDR3 is TGTGCCAGCAGGGCCCAATATTTGGCGGGGCAATACGAGCAGTACTTC. Its protein is CASRAQYLAGQYEQYF.

This clonotype was seen a few times. The CDR3 protein is CASSVAGTSGVYEQYF. Here the CDR3 DNA reads TGTGCCAGCAGCGTAGCCGGGACTAGCGGGGTCTACGAGCAGTACTTC. V and J are TRBV9 and TRBJ2-7, with 13 bases lining up with TRBD2. With 0 bases clipped from V and 3 bases from J, the junction kept 3 bases outside the gene matches. From germline, CDR1 is SGDLS and CDR2 YYNGEE. This CDR3 is built from 16 residues.

This clonotype showed up just a few times. The CDR3 loop reads CASSIRRLAGQETQYF. CDR3 DNA: TGTGCCAGTAGTATACGGCGATTAGCGGGGCAAGAGACCCAGTACTTC. This sequence joins TRBV19 and TRBJ2-5, with 8 nucleotides matching TRBD2. CDR1 is LNHDA, CDR2 SQIVND, per germline (reference sequence). V shed 2 bases, J shed 2 bases, and the junction held 7 bases outside the gene matches. CDR3 length: 16 amino acids. The entire variable domain, with the rest obtained from reference TRBV19 and TRBJ2-5, is as follows: DGGITQSPKYLFRKEGQNVTLSCEQNLNHDAMYWYRQDPGQGLRLIYYSQIVNDFQKGDIAEGYSVSREKKESFPLTVTSAQKNPTAFYLCASSIRRLAGQETQYFGPGTRLLVL.

There are a few counts of this clonotype. V usage is TRBV18 and J usage is TRBJ2-3; 10 nucleotides align to TRBD1. V lost 1 base to trimming and J lost 3 bases; unmatched junction nucleotides: 4. This CDR3 region has 16 residues. Germline CDR1 and CDR2: KGHSH and LQKENI. The CDR3 DNA is TGTGCCAGCTCACCACGACAGGGGGCGAAGACAGATACGCAGTATTTT. Encoded protein: CASSPRQGAKTDTQYF.

This clonotype was detected only once. A read error may explain this, as a much larger clone is one base away. The chain employs TRBV4-2 and TRBJ2-1, with 8 positions matching TRBD2. The length of the CDR3 is 17 residues. V gave up 3 bases and J gave up 2 bases; unmatched junction bases: 9. Germline V CDR1 and CDR2: LGHNA, YNFKEQ. Here the CDR3 DNA reads TGTGCCAGCAGCCACGATACAGCGGGAGTCACCTACAATGAGCAGTTCTTC. Amino acids: CASSHDTAGVTYNEQFF.

The sample holds many counts of this clonotype. CDR3 coding DNA: TGTGCCAGCAGCGTAGGCGAGGAGACCCAGTACTTC. Translating gives CASSVGEETQYF. The V call is TRBV9, the J call TRBJ2-5; no reliable D call. The V end was cut by 0 bases, the J end by 5 bases, with 5 bases between. The CDR3 consists of 12 residues. Per the germline V gene, CDR1 is SGDLS and CDR2 is YYNGEE.

The rearrangement joins TRBV20-1 to TRBJ2-1; no definite D call. The CDR3 is 14 amino acids. V was shortened by 2 bases and J by 0 bases, with 8 bases between the two germline ends. The germline V gene has CDR1 DFQATT and CDR2 SNEGSKA (reference sequence). CDR3 protein: CSARSWGSYNEQFF. The CDR3 region has the DNA TGCAGTGCTAGATCGTGGGGCTCCTACAATGAGCAGTTCTTC.

J is TRBJ2-5 and V is TRBV13, with D perhaps being TRBD1 or TRBD2 (5 bases each). CDR3 length equals 15 residues. Between the trimmed V and J ends, which lost 4 bases and 11 bases, there was a span of 23 bases. Germline CDR1 reads PRHDT; CDR2 reads FYEKMQ (reference sequence). CDR3 sequence: CASSSPGPKWNEQYF. The CDR3 coding sequence is TGTGCCAGCAGCTCCCCGGGACCCAAGTGGAATGAGCAGTACTTC.

As to this clonotype: At one boundary the junction diverges from the germline segment, which might be a read error. V is TRBV7-2 and J is TRBJ2-3; 10 nucleotides agree with TRBD2. Germline CDR1 is SGHTA and CDR2 is FQGNSA. This CDR3 is 19 amino acids long. This chain's CDR3 is CAISPSLVGLAVSTDTQYF. CDR3 DNA: TGTGCCATCAGCCCCTCTTTGGTAGGACTAGCGGTTAGCACAGATACGCAGTATTTT.

This clonotype was found a few times. The rearrangement uses TRBV30 and TRBJ1-2; D is perhaps TRBD1 (6 bases). Germline CDR1 is GTSNPN and CDR2 is SVGIG (reference sequence). Trimming took 3 bases from V and 5 from J, leaving 16 bases between them. CDR3 length equals 14 residues. The DNA of the CDR3 is TGTGCCTGGAGCCAGGGCAGTACAGGGTATGGCTACACCTTC. This codes for CAWSQGSTGYGYTF.